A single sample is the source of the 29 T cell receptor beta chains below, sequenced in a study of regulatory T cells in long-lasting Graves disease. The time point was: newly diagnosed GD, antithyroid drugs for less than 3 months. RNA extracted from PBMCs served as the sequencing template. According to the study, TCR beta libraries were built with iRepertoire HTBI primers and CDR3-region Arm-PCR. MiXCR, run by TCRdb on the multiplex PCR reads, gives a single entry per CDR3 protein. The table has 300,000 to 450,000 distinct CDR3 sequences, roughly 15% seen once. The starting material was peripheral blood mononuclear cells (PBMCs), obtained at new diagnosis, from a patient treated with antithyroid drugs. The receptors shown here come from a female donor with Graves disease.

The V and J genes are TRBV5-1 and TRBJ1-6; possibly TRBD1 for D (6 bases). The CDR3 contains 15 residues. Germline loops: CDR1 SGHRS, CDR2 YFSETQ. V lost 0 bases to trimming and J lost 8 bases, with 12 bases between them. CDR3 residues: CASSLGAPGDSPLHF. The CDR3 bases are TGCGCCAGCAGCTTGGGTGCCCCAGGGGATTCACCCCTCCACTTT.

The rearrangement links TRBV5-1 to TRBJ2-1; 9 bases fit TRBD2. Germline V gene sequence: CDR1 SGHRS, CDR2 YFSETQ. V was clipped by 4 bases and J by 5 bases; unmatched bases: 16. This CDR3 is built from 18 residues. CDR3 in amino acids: CASSDSGTSSPVDNEQFF. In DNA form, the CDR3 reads TGCGCCAGCAGCGACTCCGGGACTAGCTCACCGGTGGACAATGAGCAGTTCTTC.

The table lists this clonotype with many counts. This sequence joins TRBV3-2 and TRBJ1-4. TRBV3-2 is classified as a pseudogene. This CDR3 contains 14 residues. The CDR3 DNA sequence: TGTGCCAGCAGCCCCAGGGCCAGAAATGAAAAACTGTTTTTT. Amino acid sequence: CASSPRARNEKLFF.

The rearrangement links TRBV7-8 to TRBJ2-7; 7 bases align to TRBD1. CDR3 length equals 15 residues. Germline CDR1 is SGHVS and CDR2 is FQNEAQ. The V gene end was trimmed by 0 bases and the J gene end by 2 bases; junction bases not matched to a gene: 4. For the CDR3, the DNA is TGTGCCAGCAGCTTAGCCTACAGGGGTACCTACGAGCAGTACTTC. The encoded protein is CASSLAYRGTYEQYF.

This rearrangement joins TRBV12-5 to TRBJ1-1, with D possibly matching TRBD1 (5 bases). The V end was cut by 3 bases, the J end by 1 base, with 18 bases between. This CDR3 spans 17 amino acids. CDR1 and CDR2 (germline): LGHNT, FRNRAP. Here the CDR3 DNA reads TGTGCTAGTGGTTTTCATACAGGCCCAACCGGGAACACTGAAGCTTTCTTT. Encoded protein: CASGFHTGPTGNTEAFF.

The CDR3 sequence is CASSQGDRPDQPQHF. The CDR3 bases are TGCGCCAGCAGCCAGGGAGACCGCCCGGATCAGCCCCAGCATTTT. The V gene is TRBV5-1, the J gene TRBJ1-5; the D gene is possibly TRBD1 (5 bases). The V end lost 4 bases, the J end lost 5 bases, and 16 bases lay between the germline ends. This CDR3 has 15 residues. The germline CDR1 and CDR2 sequences are SGHRS and YFSETQ.

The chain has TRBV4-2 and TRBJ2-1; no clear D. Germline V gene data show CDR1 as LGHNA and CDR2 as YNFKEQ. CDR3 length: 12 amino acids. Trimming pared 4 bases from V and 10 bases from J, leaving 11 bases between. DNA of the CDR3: TGTGCCAGCAGCCGCGAAGATCTCGAGCAGTTCTTC. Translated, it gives CASSREDLEQFF.

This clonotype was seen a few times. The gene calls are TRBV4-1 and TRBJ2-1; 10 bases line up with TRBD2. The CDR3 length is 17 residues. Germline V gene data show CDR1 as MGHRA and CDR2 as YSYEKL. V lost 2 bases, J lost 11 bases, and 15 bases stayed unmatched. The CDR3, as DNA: TGCGCCAGCAGCCAATTAGTATGGCCTAGCGGGGGCCGCCAGCAGTTCTTC. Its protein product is CASSQLVWPSGGRQQFF.

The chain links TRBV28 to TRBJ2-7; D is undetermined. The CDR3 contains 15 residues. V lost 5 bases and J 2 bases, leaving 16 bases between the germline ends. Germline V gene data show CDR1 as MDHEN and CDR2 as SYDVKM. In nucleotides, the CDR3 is TGTGCCAGCAGTCACAGCCATTCCTCTCCCTACGAGCAGTACTTC. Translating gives CASSHSHSSPYEQYF.

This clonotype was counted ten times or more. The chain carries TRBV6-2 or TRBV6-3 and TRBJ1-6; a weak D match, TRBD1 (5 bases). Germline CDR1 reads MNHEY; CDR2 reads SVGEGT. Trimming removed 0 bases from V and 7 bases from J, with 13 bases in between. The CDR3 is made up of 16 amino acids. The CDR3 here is CASSYSGPQWNSPLHF. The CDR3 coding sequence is TGTGCCAGCAGTTACTCGGGACCACAATGGAATTCACCCCTCCACTTT.

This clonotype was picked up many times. As DNA, the CDR3 is TGTGCCAGCAGCGACCAGGGACAGATAAATTCACCCCTCCACTTT. Translation: CASSDQGQINSPLHF. The chain links TRBV7-3 to TRBJ1-6, with 7 bases lining up with TRBD1. Trimming cost V 5 bases and J 7 bases; bases outside gene matches: 8. The CDR3 spans 15 residues. CDR1 is SGHTA and CDR2 is FQGTGA in the germline V gene. The full variable domain, with the rest looked up from reference TRBV7-3 and TRBJ1-6, is GAGVSQTPSNKVTEKGKYVELRCDPISGHTALYWYRQSLGQGPEFLIYFQGTGAADDSGLPNDRFFAVRPEGSVSTLKIQRTERGDSAVYLCASSDQGQINSPLHFGNGTRLTVT.

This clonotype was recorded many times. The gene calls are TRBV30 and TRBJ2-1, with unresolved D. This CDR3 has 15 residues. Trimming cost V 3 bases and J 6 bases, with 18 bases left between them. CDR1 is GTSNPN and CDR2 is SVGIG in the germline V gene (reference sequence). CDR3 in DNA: TGTGCCTGGAGCTCTGAGACAAAAGGACCCAATGAGCAGTTCTTC. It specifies CAWSSETKGPNEQFF. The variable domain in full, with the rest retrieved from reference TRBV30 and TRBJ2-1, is SQTIHQWPATLVQPVGSPLSLECTVEGTSNPNLYWYRQAAGRGLQLLFYSVGIGQISSEVPQNLSASRPQDRQFILSSKKLLLSDSGFYLCAWSSETKGPNEQFFGPGTRLTVL.

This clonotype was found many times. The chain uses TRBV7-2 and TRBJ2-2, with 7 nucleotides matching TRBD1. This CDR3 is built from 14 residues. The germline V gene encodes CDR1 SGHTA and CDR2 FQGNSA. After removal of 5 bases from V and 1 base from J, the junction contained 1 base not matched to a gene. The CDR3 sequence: CASSRQGNTGELFF. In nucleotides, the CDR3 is TGTGCCAGCAGCCGACAGGGGAACACCGGGGAGCTGTTTTTT. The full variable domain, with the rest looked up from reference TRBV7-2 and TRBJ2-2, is GAGVSQSPSNKVTEKGKDVELRCDPISGHTALYWYRQSLGQGLEFLIYFQGNSAPDKSGLPSDRFSAERTGGSVSTLTIQRTQQEDSAVYLCASSRQGNTGELFFGEGSRLTVL.

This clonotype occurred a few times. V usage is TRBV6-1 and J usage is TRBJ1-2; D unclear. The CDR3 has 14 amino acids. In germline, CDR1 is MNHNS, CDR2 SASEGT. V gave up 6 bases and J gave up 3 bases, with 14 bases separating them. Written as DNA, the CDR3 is TGTGCCAGCAGACCCTGGGAGGGTTACTATGGCTACACCTTC. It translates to CASRPWEGYYGYTF.

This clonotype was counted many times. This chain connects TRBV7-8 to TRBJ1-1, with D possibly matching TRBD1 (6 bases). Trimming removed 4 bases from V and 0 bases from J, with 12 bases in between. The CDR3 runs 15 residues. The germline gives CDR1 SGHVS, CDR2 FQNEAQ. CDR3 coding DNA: TGTGCCAGCAGCTGGACAGTTGGGATGAACACTGAAGCTTTCTTT. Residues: CASSWTVGMNTEAFF.

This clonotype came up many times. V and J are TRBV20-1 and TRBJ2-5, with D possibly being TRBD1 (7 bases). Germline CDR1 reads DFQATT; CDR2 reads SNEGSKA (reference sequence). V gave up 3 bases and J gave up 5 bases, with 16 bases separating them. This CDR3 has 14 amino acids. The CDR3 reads CSASGGGFSETQYF. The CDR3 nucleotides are TGCAGTGCTAGCGGAGGGGGCTTTTCGGAGACCCAGTACTTC.

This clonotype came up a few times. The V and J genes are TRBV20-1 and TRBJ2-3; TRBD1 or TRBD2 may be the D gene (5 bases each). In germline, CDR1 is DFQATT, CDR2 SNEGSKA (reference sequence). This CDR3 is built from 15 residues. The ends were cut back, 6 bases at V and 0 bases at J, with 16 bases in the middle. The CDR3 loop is CSAKWGKASTDTQYF. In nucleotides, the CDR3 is TGCAGTGCCAAGTGGGGGAAGGCTAGCACAGATACGCAGTATTTT.

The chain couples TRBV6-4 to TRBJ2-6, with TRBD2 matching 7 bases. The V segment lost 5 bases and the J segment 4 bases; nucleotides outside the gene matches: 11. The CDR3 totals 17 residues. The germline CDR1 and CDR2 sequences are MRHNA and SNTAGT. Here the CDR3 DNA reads TGTGCCAGCAGTTACGGACTAGTGAGCTCAGGGGCCAACGTCCTGACTTTC. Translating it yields CASSYGLVSSGANVLTF.

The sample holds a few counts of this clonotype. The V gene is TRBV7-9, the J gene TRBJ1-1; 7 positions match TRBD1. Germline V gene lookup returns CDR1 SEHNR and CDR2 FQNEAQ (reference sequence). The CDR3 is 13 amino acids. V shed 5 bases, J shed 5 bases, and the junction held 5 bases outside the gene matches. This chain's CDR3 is CASSVDRVTEAFF. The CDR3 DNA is TGTGCCAGCAGCGTCGACAGGGTAACTGAAGCTTTCTTT.

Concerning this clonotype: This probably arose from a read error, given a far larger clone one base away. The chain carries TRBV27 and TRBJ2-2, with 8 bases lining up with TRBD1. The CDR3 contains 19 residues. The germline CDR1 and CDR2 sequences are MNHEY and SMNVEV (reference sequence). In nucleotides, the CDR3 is TGTGCCAGCAGTCTCTATACCCCGGACAGCAACCAGGGGGCCGGGGAGCTGTCTTTT. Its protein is CASSLYTPDSNQGAGELSF.

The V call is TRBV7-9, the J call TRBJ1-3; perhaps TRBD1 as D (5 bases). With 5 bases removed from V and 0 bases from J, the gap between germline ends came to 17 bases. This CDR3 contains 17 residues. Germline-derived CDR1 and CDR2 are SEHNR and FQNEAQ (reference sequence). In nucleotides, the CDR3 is TGTGCCAGCAGCCCGAGACACGACAGTTCCTCTGGAAACACCATATATTTT. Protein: CASSPRHDSSSGNTIYF.

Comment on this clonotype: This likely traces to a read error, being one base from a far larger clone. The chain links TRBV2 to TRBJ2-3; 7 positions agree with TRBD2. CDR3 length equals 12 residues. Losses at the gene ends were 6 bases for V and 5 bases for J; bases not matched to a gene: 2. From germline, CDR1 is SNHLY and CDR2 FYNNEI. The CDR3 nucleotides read TGTGCCAGCAGGGGGGGGGGAGATACGCAGTATTTT. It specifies CASRGGGDTQYF.

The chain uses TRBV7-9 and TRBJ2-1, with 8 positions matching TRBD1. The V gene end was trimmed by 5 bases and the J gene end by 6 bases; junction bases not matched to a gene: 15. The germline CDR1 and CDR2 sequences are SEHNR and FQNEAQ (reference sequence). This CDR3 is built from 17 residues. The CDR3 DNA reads TGTGCCAGCAGCCCCGGGGGCGGGACAGGAGGAATCAATGAGCAGTTCTTC. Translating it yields CASSPGGGTGGINEQFF.

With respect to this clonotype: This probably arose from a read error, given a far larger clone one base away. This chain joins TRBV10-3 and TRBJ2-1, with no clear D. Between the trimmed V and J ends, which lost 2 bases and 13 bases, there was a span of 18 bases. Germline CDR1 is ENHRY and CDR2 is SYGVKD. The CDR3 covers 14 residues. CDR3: CAISEPRSAETQFF. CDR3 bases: TGTGCCATCAGTGAGCCCCGTTCGGCAGAGACCCAGTTCTTC.

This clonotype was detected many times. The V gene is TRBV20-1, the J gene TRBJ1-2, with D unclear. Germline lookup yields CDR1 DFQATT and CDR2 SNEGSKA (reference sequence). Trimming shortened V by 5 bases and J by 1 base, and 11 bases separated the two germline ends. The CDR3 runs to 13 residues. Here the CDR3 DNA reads TGCAGTGCTCCTGACATGGGTAACTATGGCTACACCTTC. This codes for CSAPDMGNYGYTF.

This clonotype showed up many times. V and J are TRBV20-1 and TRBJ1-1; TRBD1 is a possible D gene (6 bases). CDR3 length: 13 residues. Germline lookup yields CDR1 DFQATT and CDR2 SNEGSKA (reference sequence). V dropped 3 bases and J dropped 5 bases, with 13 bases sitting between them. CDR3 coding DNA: TGCAGTGCTAGGGCGGGGGCTAGTACTGAAGCTTTCTTT. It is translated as CSARAGASTEAFF.

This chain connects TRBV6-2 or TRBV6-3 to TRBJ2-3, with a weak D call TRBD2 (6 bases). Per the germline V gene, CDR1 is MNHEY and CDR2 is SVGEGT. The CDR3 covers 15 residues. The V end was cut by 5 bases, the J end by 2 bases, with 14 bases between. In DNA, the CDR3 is TGTGCCAGCAGTGCGGGGTGGGGGAACACAGATACGCAGTATTTT. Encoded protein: CASSAGWGNTDTQYF.

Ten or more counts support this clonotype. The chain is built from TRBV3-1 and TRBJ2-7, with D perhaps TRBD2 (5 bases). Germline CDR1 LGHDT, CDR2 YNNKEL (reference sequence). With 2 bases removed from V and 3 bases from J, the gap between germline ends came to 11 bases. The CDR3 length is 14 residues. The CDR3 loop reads CASSQIGTSYEQYF. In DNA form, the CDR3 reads TGTGCCAGCAGCCAAATTGGCACTAGCTACGAGCAGTACTTC.

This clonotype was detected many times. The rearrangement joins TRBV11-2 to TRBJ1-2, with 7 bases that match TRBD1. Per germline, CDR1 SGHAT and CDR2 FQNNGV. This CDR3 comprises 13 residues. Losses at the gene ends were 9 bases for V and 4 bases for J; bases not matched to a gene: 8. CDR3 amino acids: CASGDSVFYGYTF. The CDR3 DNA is TGTGCCAGTGGGGACAGTGTTTTCTATGGCTACACCTTC. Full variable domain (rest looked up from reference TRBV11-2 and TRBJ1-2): EAGVAQSPRYKIIEKRQSVAFWCNPISGHATLYWYQQILGQGPKLLIQFQNNGVVDDSQLPKDRFSAERLKGVDSTLKIQPAKLEDSAVYLCASGDSVFYGYTFGSGTRLTVV.